This T cell receptor (beta chain) was identified in a study of blood T cells in healthy people across ages. Study background: About one barcoded beta molecule was captured per two T cells (by template switching). Study-level results: Both naive CD4+ cell counts and diversity were greater in long-lived donors than in aged donors.

The use of a sample-barcoded 5' primer and a J-beta primer mix characterized a second PCR of about 7 to 12 cycles. One entry per CDR3 protein results from TCRdb running MiXCR on the 5' RACE reads. Of some 710,000 distinct CDR3 sequences in the sample, about 42% were seen once. This clonotype showed up many times. The antigen is unknown. This CDR3 is 13 amino acids long. Germline values: CDR1 DFQATT, CDR2 SNEGSKA (reference sequence). Trimming took 2 bases from V and 7 from J, leaving 12 bases between them. This receptor was taken from a man of 80 years or more in good health. Sequenced: blood. The chain links TRBV20-1 to TRBJ2-1; D may match TRBD1 or TRBD2 (5 bases each). The CDR3: CSARPGPKNEQFF. The CDR3, as DNA: TGCAGTGCTAGACCGGGACCGAAAAATGAGCAGTTCTTC.